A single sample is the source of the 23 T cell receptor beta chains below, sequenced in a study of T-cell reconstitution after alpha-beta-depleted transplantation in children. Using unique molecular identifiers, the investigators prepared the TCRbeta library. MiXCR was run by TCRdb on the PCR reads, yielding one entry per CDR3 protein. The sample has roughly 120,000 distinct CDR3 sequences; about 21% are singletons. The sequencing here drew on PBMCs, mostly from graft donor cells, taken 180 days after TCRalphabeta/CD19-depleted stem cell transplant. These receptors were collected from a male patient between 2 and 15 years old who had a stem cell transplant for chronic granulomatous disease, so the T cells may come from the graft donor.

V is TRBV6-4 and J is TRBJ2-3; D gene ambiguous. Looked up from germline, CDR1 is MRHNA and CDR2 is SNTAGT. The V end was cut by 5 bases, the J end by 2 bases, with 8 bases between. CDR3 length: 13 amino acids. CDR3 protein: CASSRHNTDTQYF. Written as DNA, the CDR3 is TGTGCCAGCAGTCGGCACAACACAGATACGCAGTATTTT.

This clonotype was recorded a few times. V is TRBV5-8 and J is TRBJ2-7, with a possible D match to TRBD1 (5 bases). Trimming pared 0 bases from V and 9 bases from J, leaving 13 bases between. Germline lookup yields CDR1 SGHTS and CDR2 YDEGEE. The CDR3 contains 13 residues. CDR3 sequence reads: CASSLVTREGQYF. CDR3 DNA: TGTGCCAGCAGCTTGGTTACCAGGGAAGGGCAGTACTTC. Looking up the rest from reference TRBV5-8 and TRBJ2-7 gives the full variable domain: EAGVTQSPTHLIKTRGQQATLRCSPISGHTSVYWYQQALGLGLQFLLWYDEGEERNRGNFPPRFSGRQFPNYSSELNVNALELEDSALYLCASSLVTREGQYFGPGTRLTVT.

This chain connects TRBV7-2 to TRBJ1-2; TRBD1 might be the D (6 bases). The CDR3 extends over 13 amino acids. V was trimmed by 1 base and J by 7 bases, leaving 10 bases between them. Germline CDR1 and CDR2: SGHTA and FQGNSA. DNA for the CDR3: TGTGCCAGCAGCTTAGACAGGGTGGCTGGCTACACCTTC. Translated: CASSLDRVAGYTF. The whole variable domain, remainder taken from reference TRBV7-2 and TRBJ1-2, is GAGVSQSPSNKVTEKGKDVELRCDPISGHTALYWYRQSLGQGLEFLIYFQGNSAPDKSGLPSDRFSAERTGGSVSTLTIQRTQQEDSAVYLCASSLDRVAGYTFGSGTRLTVV.

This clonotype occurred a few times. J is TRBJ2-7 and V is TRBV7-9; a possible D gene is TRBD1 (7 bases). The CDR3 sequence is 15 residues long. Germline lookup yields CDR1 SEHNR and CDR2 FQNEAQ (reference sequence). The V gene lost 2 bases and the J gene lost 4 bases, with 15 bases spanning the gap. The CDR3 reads CASSLLQGGGYEQYF. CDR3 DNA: TGTGCCAGCAGCTTACTTCAGGGGGGTGGTTACGAGCAGTACTTC. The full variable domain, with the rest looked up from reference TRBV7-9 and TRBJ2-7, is DTGVSQNPRHKITKRGQNVTFRCDPISEHNRLYWYRQTLGQGPEFLTYFQNEAQLEKSRLLSDRFSAERPKGSFSTLEIQRTEQGDSAMYLCASSLLQGGGYEQYFGPGTRLTVT.

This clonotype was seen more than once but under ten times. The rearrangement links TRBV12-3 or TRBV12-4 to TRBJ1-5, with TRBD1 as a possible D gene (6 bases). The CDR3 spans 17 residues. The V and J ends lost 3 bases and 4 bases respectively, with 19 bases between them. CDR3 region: CASSLVRARDKNQPQHF. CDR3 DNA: TGTGCCAGCAGTTTGGTCCGCGCCCGGGACAAAAATCAGCCCCAGCATTTT.

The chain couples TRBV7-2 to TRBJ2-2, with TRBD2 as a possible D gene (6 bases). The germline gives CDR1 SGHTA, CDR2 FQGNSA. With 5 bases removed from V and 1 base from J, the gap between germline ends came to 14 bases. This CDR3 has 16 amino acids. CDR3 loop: CASSRILGGNTGELFF. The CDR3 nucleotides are TGTGCCAGCAGCCGAATTCTGGGAGGGAACACCGGGGAGCTGTTTTTT.

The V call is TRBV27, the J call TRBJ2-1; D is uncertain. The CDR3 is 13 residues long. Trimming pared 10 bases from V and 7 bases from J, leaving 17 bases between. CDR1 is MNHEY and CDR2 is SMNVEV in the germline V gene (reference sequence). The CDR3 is CATFPPFGNEQFF. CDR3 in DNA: TGTGCCACCTTCCCCCCGTTTGGAAATGAGCAGTTCTTC.

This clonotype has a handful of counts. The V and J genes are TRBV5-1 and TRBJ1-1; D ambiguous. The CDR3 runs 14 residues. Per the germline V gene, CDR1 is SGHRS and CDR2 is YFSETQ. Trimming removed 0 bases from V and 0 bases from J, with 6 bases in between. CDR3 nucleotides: TGCGCCAGCAGCTTGGGGATTTTGAACACTGAAGCTTTCTTT. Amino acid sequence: CASSLGILNTEAFF.

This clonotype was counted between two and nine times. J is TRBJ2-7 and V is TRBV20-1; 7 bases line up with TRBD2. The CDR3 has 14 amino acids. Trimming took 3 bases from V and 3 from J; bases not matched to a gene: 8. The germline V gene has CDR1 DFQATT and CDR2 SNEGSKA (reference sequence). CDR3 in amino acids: CSASSGREVYEQYF. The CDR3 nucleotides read TGCAGTGCTAGTTCGGGGAGGGAAGTCTACGAGCAGTACTTC.

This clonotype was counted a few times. CDR3 protein: CASSLVGIHEKLFF. As DNA, the CDR3 is TGTGCCAGCAGCTTAGTAGGGATCCATGAAAAACTGTTTTTT. The chain links TRBV7-9 to TRBJ1-4; D is unclear. Deletions cut 1 base from V and 6 bases from J, with 9 bases between. This CDR3 is 14 amino acids long. Germline loops: CDR1 SEHNR, CDR2 FQNEAQ (reference sequence).

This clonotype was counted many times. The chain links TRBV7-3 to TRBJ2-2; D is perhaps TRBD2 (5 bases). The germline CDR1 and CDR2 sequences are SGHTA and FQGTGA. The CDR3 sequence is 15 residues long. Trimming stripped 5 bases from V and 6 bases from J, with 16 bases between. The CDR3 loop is CASSAVERVPGELFF. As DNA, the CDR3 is TGTGCCAGCAGCGCCGTCGAGAGGGTGCCCGGGGAGCTGTTTTTT. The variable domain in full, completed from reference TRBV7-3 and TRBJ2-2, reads GAGVSQTPSNKVTEKGKYVELRCDPISGHTALYWYRQSLGQGPEFLIYFQGTGAADDSGLPNDRFFAVRPEGSVSTLKIQRTERGDSAVYLCASSAVERVPGELFFGEGSRLTVL.

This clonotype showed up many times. CDR3 in DNA: TGCGCCAGCAGTGTAACGGGAGGGCTCACAGATACGCAGTATTTT. This codes for CASSVTGGLTDTQYF. The chain recombines TRBV10-1 with TRBJ2-3, with 8 bases that match TRBD2. Germline CDR1 reads WNHNN; CDR2 reads SYGVQD (reference sequence). The CDR3 runs 15 residues. With V trimmed by 4 bases and J by 2 bases, 5 bases remained unmatched.

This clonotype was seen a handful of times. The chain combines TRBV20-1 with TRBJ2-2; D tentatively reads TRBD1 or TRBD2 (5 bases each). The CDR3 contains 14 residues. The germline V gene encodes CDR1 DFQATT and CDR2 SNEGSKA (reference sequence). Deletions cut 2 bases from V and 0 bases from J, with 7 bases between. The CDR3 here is CSARWGSNTGELFF. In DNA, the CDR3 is TGCAGTGCTAGATGGGGGTCGAACACCGGGGAGCTGTTTTTT.

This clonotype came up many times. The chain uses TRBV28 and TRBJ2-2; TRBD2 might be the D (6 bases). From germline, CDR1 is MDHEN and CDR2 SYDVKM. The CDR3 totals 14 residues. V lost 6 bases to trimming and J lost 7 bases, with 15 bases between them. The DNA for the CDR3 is TGTGCCAGCAGGACCTCCCCGGGGGTCGGGGAGCTGTTTTTT. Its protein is CASRTSPGVGELFF.

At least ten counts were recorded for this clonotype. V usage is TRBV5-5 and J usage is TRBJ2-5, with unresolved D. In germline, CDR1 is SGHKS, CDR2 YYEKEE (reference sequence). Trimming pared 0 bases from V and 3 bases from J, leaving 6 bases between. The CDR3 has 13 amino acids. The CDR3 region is CASSLDWEETQYF. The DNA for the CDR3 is TGTGCCAGCAGCTTGGACTGGGAAGAGACCCAGTACTTC. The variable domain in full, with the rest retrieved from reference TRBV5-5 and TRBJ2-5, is DAGVTQSPTHLIKTRGQQVTLRCSPISGHKSVSWYQQVLGQGPQFIFQYYEKEERGRGNFPDRFSARQFPNYSSELNVNALLLGDSALYLCASSLDWEETQYFGPGTRLLVL.

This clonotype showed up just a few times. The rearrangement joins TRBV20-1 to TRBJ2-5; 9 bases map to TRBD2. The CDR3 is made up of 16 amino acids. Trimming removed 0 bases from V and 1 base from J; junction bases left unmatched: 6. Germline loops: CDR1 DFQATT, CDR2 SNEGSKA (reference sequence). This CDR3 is CSAREGLAGSQETQYF. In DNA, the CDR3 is TGCAGTGCTAGAGAGGGGCTAGCGGGATCCCAAGAGACCCAGTACTTC.

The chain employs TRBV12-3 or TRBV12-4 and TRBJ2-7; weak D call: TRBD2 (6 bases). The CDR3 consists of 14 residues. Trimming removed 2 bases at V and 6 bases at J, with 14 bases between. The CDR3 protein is CASSLNAGTAEQYF. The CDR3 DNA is TGTGCCAGCAGTTTAAATGCGGGAACGGCCGAGCAGTACTTC.

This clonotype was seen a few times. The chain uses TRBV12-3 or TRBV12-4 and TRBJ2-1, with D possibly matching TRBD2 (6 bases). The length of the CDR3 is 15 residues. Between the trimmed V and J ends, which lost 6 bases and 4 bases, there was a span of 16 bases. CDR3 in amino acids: CASRSVGGPYNEQFF. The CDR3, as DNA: TGTGCCAGCAGATCAGTGGGGGGACCGTACAATGAGCAGTTCTTC.

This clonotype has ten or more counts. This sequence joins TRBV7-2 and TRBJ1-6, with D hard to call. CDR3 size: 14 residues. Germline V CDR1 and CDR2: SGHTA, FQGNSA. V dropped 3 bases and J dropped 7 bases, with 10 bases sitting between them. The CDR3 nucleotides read TGTGCCAGCAGCTTTGAGAACATCAATTCACCCCTCCACTTT. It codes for CASSFENINSPLHF.

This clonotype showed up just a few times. DNA for the CDR3: TGCAGTGCTACAACCTCACAGGGGACAGATACGCAGTATTTT. Translated: CSATTSQGTDTQYF. The chain uses TRBV20-1 and TRBJ2-3; 7 bases fit TRBD1. The CDR3 is 14 residues long. After removal of 4 bases from V and 3 bases from J, the junction contained 7 bases not matched to a gene. Germline CDR1 DFQATT, CDR2 SNEGSKA (reference sequence).

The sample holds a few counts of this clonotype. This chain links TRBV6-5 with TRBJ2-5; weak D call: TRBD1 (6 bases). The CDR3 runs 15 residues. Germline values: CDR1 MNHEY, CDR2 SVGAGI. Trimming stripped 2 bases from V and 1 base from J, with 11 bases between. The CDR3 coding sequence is TGTGCCAGCAGTTACGTACAGGGTAGCCAAGAGACCCAGTACTTC. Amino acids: CASSYVQGSQETQYF.

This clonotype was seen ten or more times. CDR3 sequence reads: CSVVARTSTDTQYF. The CDR3 DNA is TGCAGCGTCGTAGCGAGGACTAGCACAGATACGCAGTATTTT. V and J are TRBV29-1 and TRBJ2-3; weak D call: TRBD2 (5 bases). The germline V gene encodes CDR1 SQVTM and CDR2 ANQGSEA. V dropped 6 bases and J dropped 0 bases, with 13 bases sitting between them. CDR3 size: 14 residues.

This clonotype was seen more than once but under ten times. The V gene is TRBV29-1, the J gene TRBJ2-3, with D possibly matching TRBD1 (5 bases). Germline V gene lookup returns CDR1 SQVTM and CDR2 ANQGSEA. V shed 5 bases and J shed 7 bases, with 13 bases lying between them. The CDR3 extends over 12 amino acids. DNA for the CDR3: TGCAGCGTTATGCAGGGCACGAATACGCAGTATTTT. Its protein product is CSVMQGTNTQYF.